These 21 T cell receptor beta chains were sequenced from one sample in a study of OX40 agonist ivuxolimab in advanced cancers. The repertoire was sequenced with immunoSEQ multiplex PCR; TCRdb's copy has only in-frame clones and lacks some. The data contain tens of thousands of clones, under 90% of them singletons. This sample comprised CD4+ or CD8+ T cells sorted from blood, obtained in a trial of the OX40 agonist ivuxolimab. The receptors derive from an adult with an advanced solid tumor such as melanoma, head and neck, liver or kidney cancer.

The genes are TRBV7-8 and TRBJ2-7; TRBD2 matches 12 bases. The V gene end was trimmed by 4 bases and the J gene end by 0 bases; junction bases not matched to a gene: 4. Germline V gene data show CDR1 as SGHVS and CDR2 as FQNEAQ. The length of the CDR3 is 16 residues. The CDR3: CASSWGTSGFSYEQYF. For the CDR3, the DNA is TGTGCCAGCAGCTGGGGGACTAGCGGGTTCTCCTACGAGCAGTACTTC.

This sequence joins TRBV7-9 and TRBJ2-7, with TRBD1 identical over 10 bases. Germline V gene data show CDR1 as SEHNR and CDR2 as FQNEAQ (reference sequence). V was pared by 6 bases and J by 5 bases, with 10 bases of the junction left unmatched. This CDR3 is built from 15 residues. CDR3 coding DNA: TGTGCCAGCAGTTTCCGGGACAGGGGATTCGACGAGCAGTACTTC. Translation gives CASSFRDRGFDEQYF.

The rearrangement uses TRBV4-3 and TRBJ1-6, with D maybe TRBD1 (5 bases). Deletions cut 0 bases from V and 0 bases from J, with 6 bases between. This CDR3 has 16 amino acids. Germline assignment: CDR1 LGHNA and CDR2 YSLEER. CDR3 DNA: TGCGCCAGCAGCCAAGATGACAGCTCCTATAATTCACCCCTCCACTTT. This gives the protein CASSQDDSSYNSPLHF.

This clone came up a few times. An end of the junction differs from the germline gene, which may be a read error. J is TRBJ1-1 and V is TRBV7-7; 9 positions agree with TRBD1. The length of the CDR3 is 11 residues. CDR1 SSHAT and CDR2 FNYEAQ come from the germline V gene (reference sequence). CDR3 in DNA: TGTGCTAGCAGCTTGGGACAGGGTGCTTTCTTT. Its protein is CASSLGQGAFF. Filled out from reference TRBV7-7 and TRBJ1-1, the complete variable domain reads GAGVSQSPRYKVTKRGQDVTLRCDPISSHATLYWYQQALGQGPEFLTYFNYEAQPDKSGLPSDRFSAERPEGSISTLTIQRTEQRDSAMYRCASSLGQGAFFGQGTRLTVV.

The chain carries TRBV11-2 and TRBJ1-5; 9 nucleotides match TRBD1. V shed 5 bases and J 4 bases; nucleotides not matched to a gene: 6. This CDR3 region has 15 residues. From germline, CDR1 is SGHAT and CDR2 FQNNGV. CDR3 DNA sequence: TGTGCCAGCAGCGGAGGGACAGGGTCAAATCAGCCCCAGCATTTT. As protein: CASSGGTGSNQPQHF.

This clone has only one observation. J is TRBJ2-1 and V is TRBV7-9, with 8 bases lining up with TRBD2. The CDR3 length is 15 residues. CDR1 and CDR2 from the germline V gene are SEHNR and FQNEAQ (reference sequence). Trimming took 0 bases from V and 5 from J; bases not matched to a gene: 3. The chain's CDR3 is CASSLAGTRDNEQFF. The CDR3, as DNA: TGTGCCAGCAGCTTAGCGGGGACTAGGGACAATGAGCAGTTCTTC.

This chain joins TRBV28 and TRBJ1-1; 9 bases are a match to TRBD1. CDR3 length: 15 residues. V lost 2 bases and J lost 7; bases outside the gene matches: 8. Germline values: CDR1 MDHEN, CDR2 SYDVKM. The CDR3 region is CASSLGTGTGFEAFF. In nucleotides, the CDR3 is TGTGCCAGCAGTTTAGGTACCGGGACAGGGTTTGAAGCTTTCTTT.

This clone showed up just once. The chain couples TRBV7-3 to TRBJ1-6; 9 positions match TRBD1. J was trimmed by 7 bases and V by 4 bases; bases with no gene match: 5. The germline gives CDR1 SGHTA, CDR2 FQGTGA. The CDR3 sequence is 15 residues long. The CDR3 DNA is TGTGCCAGCAGCTCGGACAGGGGAAAAAATTCACCCCTCCACTTT. Its protein is CASSSDRGKNSPLHF.

The rearrangement links TRBV12-5 to TRBJ2-1, with TRBD1 matching over 8 bases. The CDR3 has 13 amino acids. Trimming took 6 bases from V and 4 from J; bases not matched to a gene: 2. The V gene's germline CDR1 is LGHNT and CDR2 FRNRAP. The CDR3 coding sequence is TGTGCTAGTGGGCAGGGGGCGTACAATGAGCAGTTCTTC. It yields the protein CASGQGAYNEQFF.

A remark on this clone: This sample also contains other DNA sequences that code for the same CDR3. The chain joins TRBV20-1 to TRBJ2-7; D not certain. Germline V CDR1 and CDR2: DFQATT, SNEGSKA (reference sequence). The V and J ends lost 4 bases and 5 bases respectively, with 9 bases between them. CDR3 length equals 11 residues. DNA for the CDR3: TGCAGTGCTAATGGGCCCCACGAGCAGTACTTC. Its translation is CSANGPHEQYF.

J is TRBJ2-2 and V is TRBV9; D is unclear. Germline CDR1 reads SGDLS; CDR2 reads YYNGEE. This CDR3 has 14 residues. V lost 2 bases, J lost 4 bases, and 9 bases lay in between. CDR3 DNA sequence: TGTGCCAGCAGCGTTTCCTGGGGCACCGGGGAGCTGTTTTTT. Its translation is CASSVSWGTGELFF.

The genes are TRBV27 and TRBJ1-1, with a weak D call TRBD1 (6 bases). Trimming stripped 3 bases from V and 4 bases from J, with 12 bases between. Per germline, CDR1 MNHEY and CDR2 SMNVEV (reference sequence). The CDR3 extends over 14 amino acids. The CDR3 DNA reads as TGTGCCAGCAGTTTTGGGGGGCATAGCACTGAAGCTTTCTTT. Residues: CASSFGGHSTEAFF.

This clone was found a few times. The chain employs TRBV7-9 and TRBJ2-2, with 7 positions matching TRBD2. The CDR3 is 16 residues long. Germline values: CDR1 SEHNR, CDR2 FQNEAQ (reference sequence). Unmatched junction bases numbered 8, after V lost 5 bases and J lost 2 bases. The CDR3 coding sequence is TGTGCCAGCAGCCCACCGGGGGGACCCAACACCGGGGAGCTGTTTTTT. It codes for CASSPPGGPNTGELFF.

The V gene is TRBV18, the J gene TRBJ1-2; the D is unclear. Germline V gives CDR1 KGHSH, CDR2 LQKENI. Trimming stripped 6 bases from V and 0 bases from J, with 8 bases between. The CDR3 sequence is 13 residues long. The CDR3 reads CASSRITNYGYTF. CDR3 DNA: TGTGCCAGCTCGAGAATCACTAACTATGGCTACACCTTC.

The chain has TRBV6-5 and TRBJ2-3; TRBD2 is a possible D gene (6 bases). Between the trimmed V and J ends, which lost 8 bases and 2 bases, there was a span of 17 bases. The CDR3 sequence is 15 residues long. Germline CDR1 MNHEY, CDR2 SVGAGI. In DNA form, the CDR3 reads TGTGCCAGCGGATACGATCCGGGGGTCACAGATACGCAGTATTTT. Its translation is CASGYDPGVTDTQYF.

The chain has TRBV6-1 and TRBJ2-5; 7 nucleotides match TRBD2. The J segment lost 5 bases and the V segment lost 3 bases, leaving 3 bases of the junction unmatched. The CDR3 sequence is 13 residues long. The germline V gene has CDR1 MNHNS and CDR2 SASEGT. CDR3 sequence: CASSEGLRETQYF. The DNA for the CDR3 is TGTGCCAGCAGTGAGGGACTAAGGGAGACCCAGTACTTC.

The chain couples TRBV4-1 to TRBJ2-1; 14 positions match TRBD2. Germline CDR1 reads MGHRA; CDR2 reads YSYEKL. Germline trimming cut 4 bases from V and 5 bases from J; bases unmatched to any gene: 13. CDR3 size: 19 residues. This CDR3 reads CASSLLTGLAGVRDNEQFF. CDR3 nucleotides: TGCGCCAGCAGCCTACTTACGGGACTAGCGGGAGTTAGGGACAATGAGCAGTTCTTC.

In its sample, this clone was seen once. The rearrangement uses TRBV7-3 and TRBJ2-1; 8 nucleotides align to TRBD2. After removal of 5 bases from V and 2 bases from J, the junction contained 8 bases not matched to a gene. The CDR3 spans 16 residues. CDR1 and CDR2 from the germline V gene are SGHTA and FQGTGA. CDR3 nucleotides: TGTGCCAGCAGCCCGTTGAGCGGGGGAGCCTACAATGAGCAGTTCTTC. It specifies CASSPLSGGAYNEQFF.

The chain carries TRBV2 and TRBJ1-3; no definite D call. The V gene's germline CDR1 is SNHLY and CDR2 FYNNEI. CDR3 size: 14 residues. The V and J ends lost 2 bases and 1 base respectively, with 6 bases between them. As DNA, the CDR3 is TGTGCCAGCAGTGAATGGGTTTCTGGAAACACCATATATTTT. This encodes CASSEWVSGNTIYF.

DNA for the CDR3: TGTGCCAGCAGCCAATTGGGACGATCTGGAAACACCATATATTTT. This codes for CASSQLGRSGNTIYF. This rearrangement joins TRBV16 to TRBJ1-3, with a tentative D call TRBD1 (5 bases). V lost 1 base and J lost 1, with 8 bases in between. The CDR3 totals 15 residues. Germline CDR1 and CDR2: KGHSY and FQNENV.

V usage is TRBV30 and J usage is TRBJ2-5; TRBD1 might be the D (5 bases). V lost 4 bases and J lost 5, with 8 bases in between. Germline values: CDR1 GTSNPN, CDR2 SVGIG (reference sequence). The CDR3 is 11 residues long. The chain's CDR3 is CAWKGWETQYF. CDR3 nucleotide sequence: TGTGCCTGGAAGGGGTGGGAGACCCAGTACTTC.